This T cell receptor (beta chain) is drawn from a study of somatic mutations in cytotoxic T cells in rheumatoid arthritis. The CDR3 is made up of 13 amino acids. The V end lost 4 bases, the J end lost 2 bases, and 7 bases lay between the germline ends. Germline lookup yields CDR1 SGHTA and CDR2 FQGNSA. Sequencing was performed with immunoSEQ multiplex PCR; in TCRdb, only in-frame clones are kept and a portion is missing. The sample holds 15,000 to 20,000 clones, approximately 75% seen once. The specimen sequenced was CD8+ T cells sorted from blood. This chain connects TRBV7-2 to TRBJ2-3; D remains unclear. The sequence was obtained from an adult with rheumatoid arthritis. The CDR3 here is CASSSLTTDTQYF. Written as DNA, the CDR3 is TGTGCCAGCAGCTCCCTAACCACAGATACGCAGTATTTT. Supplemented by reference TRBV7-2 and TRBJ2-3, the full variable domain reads GAGVSQSPSNKVTEKGKDVELRCDPISGHTALYWYRQSLGQGLEFLIYFQGNSAPDKSGLPSDRFSAERTGGSVSTLTIQRTQQEDSAVYLCASSSLTTDTQYFGPGTRLTVL.